The T cell receptor beta chain described here comes from a study of radiotherapy plus CTLA-4 blockade in lung cancer. On this clone itself: Its target is unknown.

The V segment lost 4 bases and the J segment 6 bases; nucleotides outside the gene matches: 2. The CDR3 spans 14 residues. CDR1 is MNHNS, CDR2 SASEGT, per germline. Focal radiation plus CTLA-4 blockade with ipilimumab was administered to patients who had chemo-refractory metastatic non-small-cell lung cancer. Notes on the study in general: Response was reportedly best predicted by early blood T cell clone dynamics, with interferon-beta. Tumor-derived TCR clones expanded in blood after radiotherapy plus ipilimumab.

Generated by immunoSEQ multiplex PCR, the TCRdb table keeps only in-frame clones and is missing some. The repertoire has over 70,000 clones, approximately 86% of them found once; the top ten carry 2% to 2.5%. Sample: peripheral blood, taken from a patient treated with radiotherapy plus ipilimumab. The receptor was derived from a human donor with non-small cell lung cancer who had a partial response to radiotherapy plus ipilimumab. The chain joins TRBV6-1 to TRBJ1-5, with 11 nucleotides matching TRBD1. The CDR3 nucleotides read TGTGCCAGCAGTGGGACAGGGGGCATTCAGCCCCAGCATTTT. Its protein is CASSGTGGIQPQHF.